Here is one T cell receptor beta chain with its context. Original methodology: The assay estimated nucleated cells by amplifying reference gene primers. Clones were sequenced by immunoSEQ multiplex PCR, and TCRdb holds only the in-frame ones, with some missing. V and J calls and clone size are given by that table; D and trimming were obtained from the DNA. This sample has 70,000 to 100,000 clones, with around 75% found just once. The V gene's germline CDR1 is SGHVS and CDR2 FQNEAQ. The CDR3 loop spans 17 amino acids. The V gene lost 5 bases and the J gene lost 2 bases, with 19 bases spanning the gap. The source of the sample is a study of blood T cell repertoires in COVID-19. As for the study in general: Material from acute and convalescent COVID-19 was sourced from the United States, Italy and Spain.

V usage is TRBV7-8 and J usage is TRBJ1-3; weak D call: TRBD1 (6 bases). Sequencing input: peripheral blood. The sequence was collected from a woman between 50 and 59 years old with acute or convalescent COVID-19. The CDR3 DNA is TGTGCCAGCAGCCCCCGAGATCTAGGGGGAACTGGAAACACCATATATTTT. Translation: CASSPRDLGGTGNTIYF.